The following is a T cell receptor (beta chain) sequence with its context. Antigen unknown. The data derive from a study of blood T cells in healthy people across ages. This CDR3 spans 15 amino acids. The V end lost 4 bases, the J end lost 0 bases, and 12 bases lay between the germline ends. From germline, CDR1 is MNHEY and CDR2 SVGAGI. Next came a second PCR, run for roughly 6 to 11 cycles, which used a sample-barcoded 5' primer along with a J-beta primer mix. TCRdb redid the calling of the 5' RACE reads with MiXCR, one entry per CDR3 protein. Among about 1.8 million distinct CDR3 sequences listed, 40% to 55% were seen once. With each sample, at least 5 micrograms of total RNA were extracted. Whole-study findings and limits: Researchers judged that diversity estimates from one million T cells fell short of true values. Significant beta diversity loss was already apparent by age approximately 42, declining roughly linearly. Strong correlation was found linking TCR beta diversity to naive T cell percentage.

This chain connects TRBV6-5 to TRBJ1-1; D not resolved. The specimen was blood. The clonotype originates from a woman in her 40s in good health. The CDR3 DNA follows: TGTGCCAGCAGTTCCCAGGTGAAATTGAACACTGAAGCTTTCTTT. As protein: CASSSQVKLNTEAFF.